This is a list of T cell receptor beta chains from one sample in a study of cytotoxic CD8 clonotypes in ibrutinib-treated CLL. Generated by immunoSEQ multiplex PCR, the TCRdb table keeps only in-frame clones and is missing some. Of about 200,000 clones listed, about two thirds are singletons. Sequenced material: PBMCs, taken after 24 months of ibrutinib treatment. The receptors come from a human donor with chronic lymphocytic leukemia. Each CDR3 is given with its conserved first and last residue. The D gene is left open where the match is weak.

NA	TRBJ2-5	TRBV25-1	CASSATASLPGTQYF
NA	TRBJ1-5	TRBV18	CASSPQGGSNQPQHF
NA	TRBJ2-1	TRBV2	CASSDRRAGSYNEQFF
NA	TRBJ2-7	TRBV5-1	CASSYRGGSYEQYF
TRBD1	TRBJ2-7	TRBV6-1	CASSDLTGAAPYEQYF
TRBD1	TRBJ2-1	TRBV5-1	CASNRQGPYNEQFF
TRBD2	TRBJ2-7	TRBV5-1	CASSLVSGGSYEQYF
NA	TRBJ2-2	TRBV9	CASRATNLGELFF
TRBD2	TRBJ2-5	TRBV5-1	CASNPTSGQETQYF
NA	TRBJ1-2	TRBV18	CASSPDGEYYGYTF
TRBD1	TRBJ1-4	TRBV5-1	CASSFDRDRGEKLFF
NA	TRBJ2-7	TRBV15	CATSRDRSYEQYF
NA	TRBJ2-7	TRBV7-9	CASSLAGSSYEQYF
NA	TRBJ2-7	TRBV27	CATAKTSYEQYF
NA	TRBJ1-2	TRBV30	CAWSVDENYGYTF
NA	TRBJ1-5	TRBV6-5	CASSPYINSNQPQHF
TRBD1	TRBJ2-2	TRBV4-3	CASSQQGATGELFF
TRBD1	TRBJ1-1	TRBV19	CATRTGNTEAFF
TRBD2	TRBJ2-2	TRBV7-2	CASRGLLNTGELFF
NA	TRBJ1-3	TRBV29-1	CSVEDPRGPRSGNTIYF
TRBD2	TRBJ2-1	TRBV29-1	CSVEGLAGGKGNEQFF
TRBD2	TRBJ2-2	TRBV14	CASSGKVAGGPGELFF
NA	TRBJ2-1	TRBV4-2	CASSQSTNTYNEQFF
TRBD2	TRBJ2-2	TRBV7-2	CASSSTSVNTGELFF
NA	TRBJ2-5	TRBV5-6	CASSRRRTQYF
TRBD1	TRBJ2-7	TRBV6-6	CASSTRTGRWDEQYF
TRBD2	TRBJ2-1	TRBV27	CASIKFLAGNNEQFF
NA	TRBJ2-7	TRBV19	CASSRPQGLLNLHEQYF
NA	TRBJ2-5	TRBV28	CASTRGVTASLFQETQYF
TRBD2	TRBJ2-7	TRBV29-1	CSGTGTGGYEQYF
NA	TRBJ2-5	TRBV4-3	CASSQDRTSPQETQYF
TRBD1	TRBJ2-7	TRBV11-2	CASSLSFDRGYEQYF
TRBD1	TRBJ1-3	TRBV5-6	CASSQRQGSSGNTIYF
TRBD1	TRBJ1-5	TRBV7-6	CASSLREGSTGFIQPQHF
TRBD2	TRBJ2-1	TRBV7-9	CASSSQLAGSYNEQFF
NA	TRBJ2-7	TRBV5-1	CASSPPGRSSYEQYF
NA	TRBJ2-7	TRBV6-1	CASRPYFGSYEQYF
NA	TRBJ2-7	TRBV27	CASSLSAFYEQYF
NA	TRBJ1-2	TRBV29-1	CSVESRSGGYTF
TRBD1	TRBJ2-1	TRBV4-1	CASSQATGTGPLADYNEQFF
NA	TRBJ1-1	TRBV27	CASSPQGDTEAFF
TRBD1	TRBJ2-7	TRBV5-1	CASKVGQGAYEQYF
TRBD1	TRBJ2-1	TRBV5-1	CASSLVDRAYNEQFF
NA	TRBJ2-1	TRBV29-1	CSVERRPEGNEQFF
TRBD2	TRBJ2-5	TRBV7-3	CASSPSGQTGETQYF
NA	TRBJ2-3	TRBV7-3	CASSLFVFGGHTDTQYF
TRBD2	TRBJ2-1	TRBV7-2	CASSVTSGSLEQFF
NA	TRBJ1-2	TRBV12-5	CASGPHGSGYTF
TRBD2	TRBJ2-1	TRBV7-8	CASSLRTSGSEDEQFF
TRBD2	TRBJ2-7	TRBV7-2	CASSSRTSGRYEQYF
TRBD1	TRBJ2-7	TRBV5-1	CASSLGWTGDEQYF
NA	TRBJ1-5	TRBV5-1	CASSLEGRMGSQPQHF
NA	TRBJ2-7	TRBV6-1	CASRPRGEREQYF
NA	TRBJ2-7	TRBV7-9	CASSPAWADEQYF
TRBD2	TRBJ2-1	TRBV7-6	CASSTSTAGLADNNEQFF
TRBD1	TRBJ2-1	TRBV5-1	CASKLGTGDYNEQFF
NA	TRBJ2-1	TRBV13	CASSQSRGASRNEQFF
NA	TRBJ2-5	TRBV7-9	CASRTWPGGVGETQYF
NA	TRBJ1-4	TRBV6-5	CASSYRATNEKLFF